A single sample gave rise to the 8 T cell receptor beta chains below, sequenced in a study of post-analysis software for immune sequencing data. Study findings and constraints: Roughly five TRBV segments appeared more often in patients than in controls, and TRBV5-6, TRBV5-1 and TRBV20-1 were among these.

The library was made from cDNA and included unique molecular identifiers. One entry per CDR3 protein, called by TCRdb with MiXCR from the PCR reads. Of roughly 400,000 distinct CDR3 sequences in the sample, roughly 38% were seen once. What these receptors recognize is not known. Sequencing was performed on blood. These receptors all stem from a girl aged 2 to 10 with multiple sclerosis.

The chain combines TRBV5-1 with TRBJ2-7; D gene uncertain. V was clipped by 1 base and J by 7 bases, with 12 bases between them. The CDR3 contains 13 residues. Germline V CDR1 and CDR2: SGHRS, YFSETQ. This CDR3 reads CASSLPIYNEQYF. Here the CDR3 DNA reads TGCGCCAGCAGCTTGCCTATCTACAATGAGCAGTACTTC.

This clonotype showed up just a few times. The chain recombines TRBV5-1 with TRBJ2-7; D possibly uses TRBD1 or TRBD2 (5 bases each). The germline V and J ends were trimmed by 4 bases and 1 base, with 15 bases remaining between them. Germline CDR1 SGHRS, CDR2 YFSETQ. CDR3 size: 15 residues. Written as DNA, the CDR3 is TGCGCCAGCAGCCCAGACCGGGACGGTTCCTACGAGCAGTACTTC. Translated: CASSPDRDGSYEQYF.

This clonotype was seen a handful of times. J is TRBJ2-1 and V is TRBV7-3; D might be TRBD1 (6 bases). The CDR3 covers 14 residues. V was shortened by 2 bases and J by 2 bases, with 7 bases between the two germline ends. CDR1 and CDR2 (germline): SGHTA, FQGTGA. This CDR3 is CASSLGGTYNEQFF. The CDR3 DNA reads as TGTGCCAGCAGCTTAGGGGGCACCTACAATGAGCAGTTCTTC.

The chain joins TRBV3-1 to TRBJ2-6; 9 positions match TRBD2. The CDR3 is 17 amino acids. V lost 6 bases, J lost 3 bases, and 9 bases stayed unmatched. Germline values: CDR1 LGHDT, CDR2 YNNKEL (reference sequence). The CDR3 DNA is TGTGCCAGCAGTCAGATAGCGGGGGTGTTTGGGGCCAACGTCCTGACTTTC. Its translation is CASSQIAGVFGANVLTF.

A few counts support this clonotype. The rearrangement uses TRBV15 and TRBJ2-1; D unclear. Deletions cut 0 bases from V and 9 bases from J, with 12 bases between. The CDR3 is 14 residues long. Germline CDR1 LNHNV, CDR2 YYDKDF (reference sequence). The CDR3 here is CATSRDLAASEQFF. CDR3 in DNA: TGTGCCACCAGCAGAGATCTGGCGGCCAGTGAGCAGTTCTTC.

Concerning this clonotype: The junction and the germline gene differ at one end; a read error may be behind it. This chain connects TRBV28 to TRBJ2-5; tentative D call: TRBD1 (6 bases). The last part of the DNA fits TRBJ2-7 better; the J call may be wrong. The CDR3 spans 15 residues. In germline, CDR1 is MDHEN, CDR2 SYDVKM. The CDR3 loop reads CTSSRPQGSLYEQYF. In DNA form, the CDR3 reads TGTACCAGCAGTCGTCCACAGGGTTCCCTCTACGAGCAGTACTTC.

In nucleotides, the CDR3 is TGTGCCAGCAGCTTACAGCCCGGCTCCTACAATGAGCAGTTCTTC. Translated: CASSLQPGSYNEQFF. This sequence joins TRBV7-3 and TRBJ2-1; D gene uncertain. Germline loops: CDR1 SGHTA, CDR2 FQGTGA. The CDR3 consists of 15 residues. Trimming shortened V by 2 bases and J by 0 bases, and 8 bases separated the two germline ends.

The genes are TRBV9 and TRBJ2-1; the D gene is possibly TRBD1 (6 bases). Near its end, the DNA agrees better with TRBJ2-7, so the J call may be wrong. The germline V gene has CDR1 SGDLS and CDR2 YYNGEE. The CDR3 runs to 16 residues. The CDR3 sequence is CASSVITGISYNEQYF. For the CDR3, the DNA is TGTGCCAGCAGCGTAATAACAGGGATCTCCTACAATGAGCAGTACTTC.